A single T cell receptor (beta chain) is shown here with its context. Antigen unknown. Profiled with immunoSEQ multiplex PCR; TCRdb holds only in-frame clones, not every one. The sample has fewer than 250,000 clones, 92% seen once; the top ten hold approximately 1.5%. The V gene's germline CDR1 is SGHRS and CDR2 YFSETQ. The CDR3 loop spans 13 amino acids. The J segment lost 2 bases and the V segment lost 7 bases, leaving 6 bases of the junction unmatched. These data are taken from a study of T cell responses to AZD1222 COVID-19 vaccine. Study observations and caveats: Nearly half of spike-specific TCRs reportedly target unmutated variant regions. After the peak T cell response, and only then, were repertoires sampled. Donors skewed white British and female; clonal diversity was possibly underestimated.

This chain joins TRBV5-1 and TRBJ2-7; TRBD2 matches 7 bases. The specimen was peripheral blood, collected on day 0 of AZD1222 vaccination. The TCR originated in an adult in good health. Written as DNA, the CDR3 is TGCGCCAGCTGGCGAGCGGGAACCTACGAGCAGTACTTC. As protein: CASWRAGTYEQYF. The full variable domain, completed using reference TRBV5-1 and TRBJ2-7, is KAGVTQTPRYLIKTRGQQVTLSCSPISGHRSVSWYQQTPGQGLQFLFEYFSETQRNKGNFPGRFSGRQFSNSRSEMNVSTLELGDSALYLCASWRAGTYEQYFGPGTRLTVT.